One sample yielded the 20 T cell receptor beta chains listed below, sequenced in a study of shared clonotypes between healthy human individuals. The table came from immunoSEQ multiplex PCR; TCRdb's copy has only in-frame clones and leaves some out. The sample contains about 610,000 clones, roughly 97% of which appear only once. The sample comprised naive CD4+ T cells sorted from blood. This sample's subset: CD45RA+ positively selected. The receptors stem from a woman aged 25-40 years in good health.

This rearrangement joins TRBV7-9 to TRBJ2-1; the match to TRBD2 covers 13 bases. Germline CDR1 reads SEHNR; CDR2 reads FQNEAQ (reference sequence). The V gene end was trimmed by 3 bases and the J gene end by 6 bases; junction bases not matched to a gene: 11. The CDR3 is made up of 18 amino acids. CDR3 region: CASSFFRTSGRTGNEQFF. The CDR3 nucleotides are TGTGCCAGCAGCTTCTTCAGGACTAGCGGGAGAACTGGCAATGAGCAGTTCTTC.

The rearrangement joins TRBV5-4 to TRBJ2-3; D gene uncertain. The V end was cut by 2 bases, the J end by 3 bases, with 19 bases between. The CDR3 covers 17 residues. Germline V lookup: CDR1 SGHNT, CDR2 YYREEE (reference sequence). The CDR3 region is CASSFGAVPGSTDTQYF. For the CDR3, the DNA is TGTGCCAGCAGCTTTGGCGCGGTTCCAGGATCGACAGATACGCAGTATTTT. The variable domain in full, with the rest retrieved from reference TRBV5-4 and TRBJ2-3, is ETGVTQSPTHLIKTRGQQVTLRCSSQSGHNTVSWYQQALGQGPQFIFQYYREEENGRGNFPPRFSGLQFPNYSSELNVNALELDDSALYLCASSFGAVPGSTDTQYFGPGTRLTVL.

V usage is TRBV5-4 and J usage is TRBJ2-1; 10 bases map to TRBD2. The CDR3 runs 15 residues. CDR1 is SGHNT and CDR2 is YYREEE in the germline V gene (reference sequence). V gave up 2 bases and J gave up 3 bases; unmatched junction bases: 2. CDR3 region: CASSFWTSGYNEQFF. In DNA form, the CDR3 reads TGTGCCAGCAGCTTTTGGACTAGCGGCTACAATGAGCAGTTCTTC.

This rearrangement joins TRBV12-5 to TRBJ2-7; D unclear. V dropped 0 bases and J dropped 7 bases, with 19 bases sitting between them. The CDR3 contains 16 residues. Looked up from germline, CDR1 is LGHNT and CDR2 is FRNRAP. CDR3 sequence: CASGLVRSDRLVEQYF. The CDR3 DNA is TGTGCTAGTGGTTTGGTAAGGTCTGACCGACTTGTGGAGCAGTACTTC.

This chain connects TRBV5-6 to TRBJ2-3, with no clear D. From germline, CDR1 is SGHDT and CDR2 YYEEEE. This CDR3 contains 13 residues. Trimming pared 0 bases from V and 4 bases from J, leaving 6 bases between. CDR3 sequence reads: CASSLAGSDTQYF. The CDR3 bases are TGTGCCAGCAGCTTGGCGGGCTCAGATACGCAGTATTTT.

CDR3 residues: CASSPRFGDGYTF. The CDR3 DNA follows: TGTGCCAGCAGCCCCCGGTTTGGGGATGGCTACACCTTC. The chain combines TRBV14 with TRBJ1-2; the D is unclear. Germline assignment: CDR1 SGHDN and CDR2 FVKESK. V was shortened by 4 bases and J by 6 bases, with 12 bases between the two germline ends. This CDR3 comprises 13 residues.

J is TRBJ1-2 and V is TRBV7-2, with 7 bases that match TRBD1. The CDR3 has 14 residues. Germline loops: CDR1 SGHTA, CDR2 FQGNSA. The trim removed 5 bases at V and 4 bases at J, leaving 7 bases unmatched. CDR3 in amino acids: CASSPPGQSYGYTF. The CDR3 region has the DNA TGTGCCAGCAGCCCGCCGGGACAGTCCTATGGCTACACCTTC.

Remarks on this clone: Additional DNA sequences in this sample encode the identical CDR3. The chain links TRBV28 to TRBJ2-6; D could derive from TRBD1 or TRBD2 (5 bases each). Trimming stripped 2 bases from V and 4 bases from J, with 9 bases between. Germline V gene lookup returns CDR1 MDHEN and CDR2 SYDVKM. The CDR3 is 15 amino acids. The CDR3 bases are TGTGCCAGCAGTTTAGGGGGAACCGGGGCCAACGTCCTGACTTTC. Translating it yields CASSLGGTGANVLTF.

The rearrangement uses TRBV10-1 and TRBJ2-4; maybe TRBD2 (6 bases). Germline CDR1 WNHNN, CDR2 SYGVQD (reference sequence). V lost 4 bases, J lost 6 bases, and 7 bases lay in between. The length of the CDR3 is 12 residues. CDR3 sequence: CASSVGGNIQYF. In DNA, the CDR3 is TGCGCCAGCAGTGTGGGGGGAAACATTCAGTACTTC.

In DNA, the CDR3 is TGTGCCAGCTCAGCTCGGGAGGACTCCTACAATGAGCAGTTCTTC. Translating it yields CASSAREDSYNEQFF. V gene TRBV18 combines with J gene TRBJ2-1, with 7 positions matching TRBD2. CDR1 is KGHSH, CDR2 LQKENI, per germline. CDR3 length: 15 residues. J lost 0 bases, V lost 5 bases, and 4 bases had no gene match.

This clone came up once. The chain employs TRBV29-1 and TRBJ1-2; 7 nucleotides line up with TRBD1. Per germline, CDR1 SQVTM and CDR2 ANQGSEA. V shed 6 bases and J 6 bases; nucleotides not matched to a gene: 4. There are 11 residues in the CDR3. The CDR3, as DNA: TGCAGCGTAGGGGGCGCTGATGGCTACACCTTC. It specifies CSVGGADGYTF.

Note on this clone: This same CDR3 is encoded by further DNA sequences in the sample. The chain joins TRBV28 to TRBJ2-7; D might be TRBD2 (5 bases). The CDR3 has 11 residues. Germline loops: CDR1 MDHEN, CDR2 SYDVKM. The V end was cut by 3 bases, the J end by 7 bases, with 7 bases between. CDR3 nucleotide sequence: TGTGCCAGCAGTTTCCGCGGGGAGCAGTACTTC. It specifies CASSFRGEQYF.

The rearrangement joins TRBV18 to TRBJ2-7, with 8 bases matching TRBD1. CDR1 and CDR2 (germline): KGHSH, LQKENI. J lost 6 bases, V lost 3 bases, and 4 bases had no gene match. The CDR3 sequence is 13 residues long. The CDR3 coding sequence is TGTGCCAGCTCACCGGACAGGGATGCCGAGCAGTACTTC. Its translation is CASSPDRDAEQYF.

The chain recombines TRBV4-1 with TRBJ2-5; 9 bases line up with TRBD2. The DNA end lines up better with TRBJ2-7; the J call may be wrong. Germline-derived CDR1 and CDR2 are MGHRA and YSYEKL. The CDR3 contains 18 residues. The CDR3 nucleotides read TGCGCCAGCAGCCAGAGCGTTGTTATCCTAGCGGGATTTGACGAGCAGTACTTC. Protein: CASSQSVVILAGFDEQYF.

This chain uses TRBV28 with TRBJ2-7; a weak D match, TRBD2 (5 bases). CDR1 is MDHEN, CDR2 SYDVKM, per germline. CDR3 length: 14 residues. Trimming stripped 5 bases from V and 3 bases from J, with 14 bases between. CDR3 sequence: CASSKAVGIYEQYF. DNA for the CDR3: TGTGCCAGCAGTAAGGCAGTCGGGATCTACGAGCAGTACTTC. Combining the CDR3 with reference TRBV28 and TRBJ2-7 gives the whole variable domain DVKVTQSSRYLVKRTGEKVFLECVQDMDHENMFWYRQDPGLGLRLIYFSYDVKMKEKGDIPEGYSVSREKKERFSLILESASTNQTSMYLCASSKAVGIYEQYFGPGTRLTVT.

This chain connects TRBV19 to TRBJ2-1; 7 positions agree with TRBD2. Germline assignment: CDR1 LNHDA and CDR2 SQIVND (reference sequence). The CDR3 has 16 residues. Losses at the gene ends were 6 bases for V and 7 bases for J; bases not matched to a gene: 15. The DNA of the CDR3 is TGTGCCAGTAGCCATACTAGCGCCCCAGAGGAAAATGAGCAGTTCTTC. Protein sequence: CASSHTSAPEENEQFF.

This chain connects TRBV10-2 to TRBJ2-6, with D possibly TRBD1 on 5 matching bases. The CDR3 spans 18 residues. Germline CDR1 reads WSHSY; CDR2 reads SAAADI. V lost 5 bases to trimming and J lost 5 bases, with 22 bases between them. The CDR3 sequence is CASSRPDTSQSRANVLTF. CDR3 nucleotides: TGCGCCAGCAGTAGGCCGGACACTTCTCAAAGTCGGGCCAACGTCCTGACTTTC.

The genes are TRBV7-2 and TRBJ1-5; D is perhaps TRBD1 (6 bases). From germline, CDR1 is SGHTA and CDR2 FQGNSA. This CDR3 contains 15 residues. Trimming left V 0 bases short and J 2 bases short, with 8 bases between. The CDR3 protein is CASSLAAGGNQPQHF. In DNA, the CDR3 is TGTGCCAGCAGCTTAGCGGCAGGGGGCAATCAGCCCCAGCATTTT. Complete variable domain (other parts from reference TRBV7-2 and TRBJ1-5): GAGVSQSPSNKVTEKGKDVELRCDPISGHTALYWYRQSLGQGLEFLIYFQGNSAPDKSGLPSDRFSAERTGGSVSTLTIQRTQQEDSAVYLCASSLAAGGNQPQHFGDGTRLSIL.

The rearrangement links TRBV11-2 to TRBJ2-1; tentatively, D is TRBD2 (6 bases). V dropped 1 base and J dropped 7 bases, with 17 bases sitting between them. Germline loops: CDR1 SGHAT, CDR2 FQNNGV. This CDR3 is 16 amino acids long. CDR3 residues: CASSLGSLGLLNEQFF. The DNA of the CDR3 is TGTGCCAGCAGCTTAGGGTCTTTGGGACTCCTGAATGAGCAGTTCTTC.

The chain carries TRBV13 and TRBJ1-1; D remains unclear. Trimming pared 7 bases from V and 1 base from J, leaving 28 bases between. The CDR3 is 19 residues long. Germline CDR1 reads PRHDT; CDR2 reads FYEKMQ (reference sequence). CDR3 nucleotide sequence: TGTGCCAGCACTGATAGGTCCCCAACTTTCAACACACAGAACACTGAAGCTTTCTTT. Its protein is CASTDRSPTFNTQNTEAFF.